The present entry profiles one T cell receptor (beta chain) with its context. Its specificity is not known. What made the TCR beta cDNA was 5'RACE template switching with UMIs. TCRdb reprocessed the 5' RACE reads, keeping one entry per CDR3 protein, no DNA. Here the sample table reports 350,000 to 500,000 distinct CDR3 sequences. This entry is derived from a study of T cells expressing NK-cell markers. Study in general: Researchers got TCR beta repertoires out of sorted CD3+CD56+NKG2C+, CD3+CD56+NKG2C- and CD3+CD56-NKG2C+ T cells. Broader study findings: The CD3+CD56-NKG2C+ fraction of a handful of donors was likewise dominated by these clonotypes.

Sequenced sample: blood T cells: a sorted CD56 or NKG2C T cell subset, CD4+ or CD8+ T cells, or bulk PBMC T cells (not recorded which). The clonotype comes from a woman between 18 and 70 years old in good health.

The CDR3 is CASSLDPPGLARLHF. This chain links TRBV5-1 with TRBJ2-3; the TCRdb D gene call, TRBD2, has no DNA to confirm it. CDR1 SGHRS and CDR2 YFSETQ come from the germline V gene. The CDR3 spans 15 residues.